Listed below are T cell receptor beta chains from one sample, sequenced in a study of cytomegalovirus exposure and HLA in healthy donors. TCRdb keeps only in-frame clones here, not all; method: immunoSEQ multiplex PCR. Of around 100,000 clones in the sample, roughly 78% were seen once. Sequencing was performed on PBMCs. The receptors derive from a woman aged 40 to 50 in good health and CMV-seronegative. Each CDR3 is given with its conserved first and last residue. A D gene is named only where the DNA matches it firmly. Only part of the rows carry a size: once, few, many, or a class if the clone is expanded.

>14|.|.|TRBV9|TRBJ2-7
CASSVLLRLYEQYF
TGTGCCAGCAGCGTTCTTCTCCGCCTATACGAGCAGTACTTC
>16|TRBD2|.|TRBV28|TRBJ2-2
CASSSKGLADTGELFF
TGTGCCAGCAGTTCCAAGGGACTAGCGGATACCGGGGAGCTGTTTTTT
>17|.|.|TRBV28|TRBJ2-4
CASSLVTPGHPGDIQYF
TGTGCCAGCAGTTTGGTTACTCCCGGCCACCCGGGGGACATTCAGTACTTC
>15|.|.|TRBV7-3|TRBJ2-3
CASSFTRGSTDTQYF
TGTGCCAGCAGCTTTACGCGGGGAAGCACAGATACGCAGTATTTT
>12|.|.|TRBV30|TRBJ1-2
CAWSVHDYGYTF
TGTGCCTGGAGTGTACACGACTATGGCTACACCTTC
>15|TRBD1|few|TRBV5-1|TRBJ2-7
CASSVPDRGAYEQYF
TGCGCCAGCAGCGTACCGGACAGGGGGGCCTACGAGCAGTACTTC
>18|.|.|TRBV4-3|TRBJ1-3
CASSQDVQGPDSGNTIYF
TGCGCCAGCAGCCAAGATGTGCAGGGGCCAGACTCTGGAAACACCATATATTTT
>12|.|.|TRBV15|TRBJ2-7
CATQDFSYEQYF
TGTGCCACCCAAGACTTCTCCTACGAGCAGTACTTC
>14|TRBD2|.|TRBV4-1|TRBJ2-7
CASSQGTSGYEQYF
TGCGCCAGCAGCCAAGGGACTAGCGGTTACGAGCAGTACTTC
>15|.|.|TRBV27|TRBJ2-1
CASSLSASILNEQFF
TGTGCCAGCAGTTTATCGGCTAGTATCCTAAATGAGCAGTTCTTC
>13|.|.|TRBV28|TRBJ1-1
CASSLRDTLRAFF
TGTGCCAGCAGTTTACGGGACACCCTGCGAGCTTTCTTT
>17|.|.|TRBV15|TRBJ2-1
CATSRGKPSVKGNEQFF
TGTGCCACCAGCAGGGGAAAACCCTCGGTGAAGGGGAATGAGCAGTTCTTC
>15|TRBD2|few|TRBV29-1|TRBJ2-5
CSVGLAGVFKETQYF
TGCAGCGTCGGACTAGCGGGAGTGTTCAAAGAGACCCAGTACTTC
>15|.|.|TRBV11-3|TRBJ2-1
CASSQGGRSYNEQFF
TGTGCCAGCAGCCAGGGGGGCCGCTCCTACAATGAGCAGTTCTTC
>13|.|.|TRBV28|TRBJ1-6
CASSLDGPLPLHF
TGTGCCAGCAGTTTAGATGGGCCCCTACCCCTCCACTTT
>14|.|few|TRBV13|TRBJ2-3
CASSARFGADTQYF
TGTGCCAGCAGCGCCCGGTTCGGGGCAGATACGCAGTATTTT
>13|.|few|TRBV11-2|TRBJ2-3
CASRQPPTDTQYF
TGTGCCAGCAGACAGCCACCTACAGATACGCAGTATTTT
>15|TRBD1|few|TRBV6-5|TRBJ1-5
CASRQGQAIHQPQHF
TGTGCCAGCAGGCAGGGACAGGCGATACATCAGCCCCAGCATTTT
>17|TRBD2|.|TRBV7-2|TRBJ2-2
CASSIQTSGVNTGELFF
TGTGCCAGCAGCATTCAAACTAGCGGGGTGAACACCGGGGAGCTGTTTTTT
>15|TRBD2|.|TRBV9|TRBJ2-1
CASSVSGSSYNEQFF
TGTGCCAGCAGCGTAAGCGGGAGCTCCTACAATGAGCAGTTCTTC
>14|TRBD2|.|TRBV28|TRBJ2-1
CATRGEIIGNEQFF
TGTGCCACTCGGGGGGAGATAATAGGAAATGAGCAGTTCTTC
>16|TRBD2|.|TRBV9|TRBJ2-2
CASSVVERENTGELFF
TGTGCCAGCAGCGTAGTGGAGCGGGAGAACACCGGGGAGCTGTTTTTT
>15|.|.|TRBV9|TRBJ2-3
CASSVDFLITDTQYF
TGTGCCAGCAGCGTAGACTTCCTTATCACAGATACGCAGTATTTT
>14|.|once|TRBV11-2|TRBJ2-7
CASSLSVPPYEQYF
TGTGCCAGCAGCTTATCAGTCCCCCCCTACGAGCAGTACTTC
>18|TRBD2|.|TRBV25-1|TRBJ2-3
CASSESVTSGRLTDTQYF
TGTGCCAGCAGTGAATCCGTGACTAGCGGGAGACTCACAGATACGCAGTATTTT
>15|.|.|TRBV27|TRBJ2-5
CASSLIQGVQETQYF
TGTGCCAGCAGTTTAATACAGGGAGTACAAGAGACCCAGTACTTC
>14|.|few|TRBV7-3|TRBJ2-1
CASSSSSVRNEQFF
TGTGCCAGCAGCTCCTCTTCCGTACGGAATGAGCAGTTCTTC
>12|TRBD1|.|TRBV28|TRBJ1-1
CASDRGRTEAFF
TGTGCCAGCGACAGGGGCCGTACTGAAGCTTTCTTT
>13|.|.|TRBV5-1|TRBJ1-1
CASSLYLNTEAFF
TGCGCCAGCAGCCTATATTTGAACACTGAAGCTTTCTTT
>13|.|.|TRBV4-3|TRBJ2-5
CASSPRTQETQYF
TGCGCCAGCAGCCCCAGAACCCAAGAGACCCAGTACTTC
>12|TRBD1|.|TRBV29-1|TRBJ2-1
CSDSGQFNEQFF
TGCAGCGATTCGGGACAGTTTAATGAGCAGTTCTTC
>14|.|.|TRBV27|TRBJ1-5
CASSLGASNQPQHF
TGTGCCAGCAGTTTGGGGGCGAGCAATCAGCCCCAGCATTTT
>18|TRBD2|once|TRBV4-1|TRBJ2-6
CASSQERGTSSGANVLTF
TGCGCCAGCAGCCAAGAGCGGGGGACGAGCTCTGGGGCCAACGTCCTGACTTTC
>15|TRBD1|.|TRBV2|TRBJ2-3
CASSRTGGVTDTQYF
TGTGCCAGCAGCCGTACAGGGGGAGTCACAGATACGCAGTATTTT
>19|TRBD2|.|TRBV7-2|TRBJ2-5
CASSLANFGLAGKQETQYF
TGTGCCAGCAGCTTAGCGAATTTTGGACTAGCGGGTAAACAAGAGACCCAGTACTTC
>14|.|.|TRBV6-5|TRBJ2-7
CASSYFTGAYEQYF
TGTGCCAGCAGTTACTTTACGGGAGCCTACGAGCAGTACTTC
>17|.|.|TRBV9|TRBJ2-1
CASSGEGVKYLDHEQFF
TGTGCCAGCAGCGGAGAAGGGGTAAAATACCTAGACCATGAGCAGTTCTTC
>15|TRBD2|.|TRBV28|TRBJ2-3
CASSSRAGGTDTQYF
TGTGCCAGCAGTAGTAGGGCGGGAGGAACAGATACGCAGTATTTT
>14|.|.|TRBV28|TRBJ1-1
CASTRQAGGTEAFF
TGTGCCAGCACCAGGCAGGCCGGGGGCACTGAAGCTTTCTTT
>13|TRBD1|.|TRBV18|TRBJ1-1
CASSPAGGGEAFF
TGTGCCAGCTCACCCGCAGGAGGGGGCGAAGCTTTCTTT
>14|TRBD2|few|TRBV28|TRBJ2-1
CASGTAGGLNEQFF
TGTGCCAGTGGGACGGCGGGAGGCCTCAATGAGCAGTTCTTC
>15|.|.|TRBV6-6|TRBJ2-1
CASSYTGTYYNEQFF
TGTGCCAGCAGTTATACCGGGACATACTACAATGAGCAGTTCTTC
>15|.|.|TRBV10-3|TRBJ2-3
CAISVGAISTDTQYF
TGTGCCATCAGTGTGGGAGCCATTAGCACAGATACGCAGTATTTT
>14|TRBD1|.|TRBV4-1|TRBJ2-1
CASSQDHTPGQGFF
TGCGCCAGCAGCCAAGATCACACCCCGGGACAGGGGTTCTTC
>13|.|once|TRBV19|TRBJ1-5
CASSIRTGQPQHF
TGTGCCAGTAGTATCCGTACGGGGCAGCCCCAGCATTTT
>18|TRBD2|.|TRBV29-1|TRBJ2-6
CSVWTSEEHGSGANVLTF
TGCAGCGTTTGGACTAGCGAGGAACACGGCTCTGGGGCCAACGTCCTGACTTTC
>19|.|.|TRBV19|TRBJ1-5
CASTPRAAQAGYSNQPQHF
TGTGCCAGTACCCCCCGCGCAGCGCAAGCCGGATATAGCAATCAGCCCCAGCATTTT
>14|.|.|TRBV11-3|TRBJ2-2
CASSPRQYTGELFF
TGTGCCAGCAGCCCTCGACAGTACACCGGGGAGCTGTTTTTT
>12|TRBD1|.|TRBV27|TRBJ1-2
CASSRDRGSYTF
TGTGCCAGCAGTCGAGACAGGGGGAGCTACACCTTC
>16|.|.|TRBV4-3|TRBJ2-7
CASSQDPPGEGHEQYF
TGCGCCAGCAGCCAAGATCCTCCAGGGGAGGGCCACGAGCAGTACTTC
>14|TRBD2|.|TRBV5-1|TRBJ2-7
CASSSGGRSYEQYF
TGCGCCAGCAGCTCGGGGGGGAGATCCTACGAGCAGTACTTC
>11|.|.|TRBV7-2|TRBJ1-4
CASSLQGKLFF
TGTGCCAGCAGCTTACAGGGGAAACTGTTTTTT
>13|.|.|TRBV14|TRBJ1-4
CASSQDFTEKLFF
TGTGCCAGCAGCCAAGACTTCACAGAAAAACTGTTTTTT
>15|.|.|TRBV5-1|TRBJ1-3
CASSLDESGGNTIYF
TGCGCCAGCAGCCTGGACGAGTCAGGGGGAAACACCATATATTTT
>15|.|.|TRBV19|TRBJ2-1
CASSMGAHPYNEQFF
TGTGCCAGTAGTATGGGAGCCCACCCCTACAATGAGCAGTTCTTC
>15|TRBD1|.|TRBV28|TRBJ2-7
CASSPTGTAAYEQYF
TGTGCCAGCAGTCCTACCGGGACAGCCGCCTACGAGCAGTACTTC
>11|TRBD1|.|TRBV27|TRBJ1-1
CASHRGREAFF
TGTGCCAGCCACAGGGGGCGAGAAGCTTTCTTT